This T cell receptor beta chain was found in a study of T cell repertoires in cytomegalovirus infection. Regarding the study as a whole: Identification of carriers of CMV plus the relevant HLA was achieved through cumulative public TCR beta family frequency. HLA-C-restricted CMV clonotypes gave the most frequent clonotype in two of eight donors.

Using its own MiXCR run on the reads, TCRdb lists one record per CDR3 protein. The table includes some 590,000 distinct CDR3 sequences, 35% to 50% detected once. V dropped 1 base and J dropped 5 bases, with 14 bases sitting between them. The length of the CDR3 is 15 residues. Germline V gene sequence: CDR1 SGHTA, CDR2 FQGNSA. This clonotype came up a few times. Its antigen is undetermined. The V call is TRBV7-2, the J call TRBJ2-5, with D tentatively TRBD1 (7 bases). This clonotype originated in a human donor in good health (CMV status not recorded). Some clones in this sample may be carry-over from other donors' samples. Sequences were derived from cultured PBMCs, sampled from culture after CMV antigen stimulation. In DNA, the CDR3 is TGTGCCAGCAGCTTAGTCCCCAGGGGGGTGGAGACCCAGTACTTC. As protein: CASSLVPRGVETQYF.